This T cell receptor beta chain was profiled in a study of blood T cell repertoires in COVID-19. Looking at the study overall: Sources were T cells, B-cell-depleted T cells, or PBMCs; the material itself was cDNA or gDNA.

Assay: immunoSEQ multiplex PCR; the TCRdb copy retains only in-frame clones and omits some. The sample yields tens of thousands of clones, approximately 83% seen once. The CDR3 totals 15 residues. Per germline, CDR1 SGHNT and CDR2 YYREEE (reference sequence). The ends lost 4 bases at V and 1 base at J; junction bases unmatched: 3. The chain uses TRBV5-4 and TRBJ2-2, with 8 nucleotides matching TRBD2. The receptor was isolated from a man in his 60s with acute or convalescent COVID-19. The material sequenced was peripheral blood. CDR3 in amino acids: CASSLGGVNTGELFF. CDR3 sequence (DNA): TGTGCCAGCAGCCTCGGGGGGGTGAACACCGGGGAGCTGTTTTTT.